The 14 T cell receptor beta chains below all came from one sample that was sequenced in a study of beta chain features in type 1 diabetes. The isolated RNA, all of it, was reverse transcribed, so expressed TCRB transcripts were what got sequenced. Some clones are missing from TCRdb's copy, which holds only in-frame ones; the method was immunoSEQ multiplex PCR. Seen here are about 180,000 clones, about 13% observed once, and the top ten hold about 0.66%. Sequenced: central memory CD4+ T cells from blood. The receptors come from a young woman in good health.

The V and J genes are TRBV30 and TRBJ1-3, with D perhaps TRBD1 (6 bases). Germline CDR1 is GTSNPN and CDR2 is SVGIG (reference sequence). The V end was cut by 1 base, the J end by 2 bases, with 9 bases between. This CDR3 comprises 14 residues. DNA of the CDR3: TGTGCCTGGAGTGCAGGGGAGCCTGGAAACACCATATATTTT. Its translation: CAWSAGEPGNTIYF.

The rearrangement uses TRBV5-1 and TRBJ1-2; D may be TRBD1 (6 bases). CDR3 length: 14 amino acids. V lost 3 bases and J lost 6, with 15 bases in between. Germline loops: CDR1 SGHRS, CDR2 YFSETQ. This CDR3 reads CASSSGGASDGYTF. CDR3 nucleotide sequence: TGCGCCAGCAGCTCTGGGGGGGCGTCTGATGGCTACACCTTC.

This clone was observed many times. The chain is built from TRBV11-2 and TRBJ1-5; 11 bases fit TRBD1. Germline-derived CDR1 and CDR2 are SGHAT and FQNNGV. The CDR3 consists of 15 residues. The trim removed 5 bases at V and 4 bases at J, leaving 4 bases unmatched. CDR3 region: CASSLGTGGNQPQHF. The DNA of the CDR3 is TGTGCCAGCAGCCTAGGGACAGGGGGTAATCAGCCCCAGCATTTT.

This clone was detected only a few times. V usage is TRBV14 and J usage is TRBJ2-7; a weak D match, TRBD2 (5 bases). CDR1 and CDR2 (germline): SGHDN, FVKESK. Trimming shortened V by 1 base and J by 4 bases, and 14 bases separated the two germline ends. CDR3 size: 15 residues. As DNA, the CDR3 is TGTGCCAGCAGCCAAGTAACTAGTTCGTGGTACGAGCAGTACTTC. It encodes CASSQVTSSWYEQYF.

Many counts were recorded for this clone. The CDR3 here is CATRGQWNTEAFF. CDR3 coding DNA: TGTGCCACCAGGGGCCAGTGGAACACTGAAGCTTTCTTT. The rearrangement uses TRBV15 and TRBJ1-1; D not resolved. Germline V gene sequence: CDR1 LNHNV, CDR2 YYDKDF (reference sequence). The V and J ends lost 6 bases and 1 base respectively, with 9 bases between them. CDR3 length: 13 residues.

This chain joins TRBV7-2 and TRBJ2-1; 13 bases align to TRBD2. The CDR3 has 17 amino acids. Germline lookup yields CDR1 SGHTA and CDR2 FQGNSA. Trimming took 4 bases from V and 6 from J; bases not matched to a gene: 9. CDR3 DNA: TGTGCCAGCAGCTCTCGACCGGGACTAGCGGGATCCAATGAGCAGTTCTTC. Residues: CASSSRPGLAGSNEQFF.

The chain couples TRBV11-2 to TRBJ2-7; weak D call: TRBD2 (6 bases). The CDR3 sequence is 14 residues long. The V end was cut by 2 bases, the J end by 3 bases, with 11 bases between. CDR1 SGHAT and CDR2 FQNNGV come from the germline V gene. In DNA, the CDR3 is TGTGCCAGCAGCTTATCCCCGGGGGACTACGAGCAGTACTTC. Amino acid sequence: CASSLSPGDYEQYF.

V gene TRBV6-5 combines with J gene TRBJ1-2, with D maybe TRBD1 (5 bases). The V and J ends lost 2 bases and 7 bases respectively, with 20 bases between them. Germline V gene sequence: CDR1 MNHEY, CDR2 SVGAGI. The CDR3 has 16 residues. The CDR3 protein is CASSYRETAPVGGYTF. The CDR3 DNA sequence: TGTGCCAGCAGTTACCGAGAGACAGCTCCCGTTGGTGGCTACACCTTC.

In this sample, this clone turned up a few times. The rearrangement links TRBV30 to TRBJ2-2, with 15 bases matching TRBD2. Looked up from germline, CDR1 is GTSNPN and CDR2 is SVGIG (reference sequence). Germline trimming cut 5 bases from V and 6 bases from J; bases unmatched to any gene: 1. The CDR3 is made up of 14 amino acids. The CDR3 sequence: CAWGLAGGPGELFF. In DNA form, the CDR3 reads TGTGCCTGGGGACTAGCGGGAGGGCCCGGGGAGCTGTTTTTT. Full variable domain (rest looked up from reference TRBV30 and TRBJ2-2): SQTIHQWPATLVQPVGSPLSLECTVEGTSNPNLYWYRQAAGRGLQLLFYSVGIGQISSEVPQNLSASRPQDRQFILSSKKLLLSDSGFYLCAWGLAGGPGELFFGEGSRLTVL.

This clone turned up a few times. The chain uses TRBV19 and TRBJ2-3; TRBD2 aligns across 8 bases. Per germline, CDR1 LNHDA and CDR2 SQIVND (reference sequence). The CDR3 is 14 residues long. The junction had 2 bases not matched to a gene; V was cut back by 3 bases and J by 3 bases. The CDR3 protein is CASSMREATDTQYF. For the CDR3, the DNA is TGTGCCAGTAGTATGCGGGAGGCGACAGATACGCAGTATTTT.

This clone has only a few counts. CDR3 loop: CASGQGGQVIYEQYF. CDR3 nucleotide sequence: TGTGCCAGCGGCCAAGGGGGACAGGTCATCTACGAGCAGTACTTC. The genes are TRBV28 and TRBJ2-7; 8 bases map to TRBD1. Per germline, CDR1 MDHEN and CDR2 SYDVKM. This CDR3 has 15 amino acids. The ends lost 8 bases at V and 3 bases at J; junction bases unmatched: 12.

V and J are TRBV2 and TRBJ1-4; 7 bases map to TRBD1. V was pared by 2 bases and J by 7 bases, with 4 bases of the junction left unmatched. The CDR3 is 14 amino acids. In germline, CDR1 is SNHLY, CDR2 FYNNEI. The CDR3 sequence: CASSETTGSEKLFF. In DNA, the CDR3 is TGTGCCAGCAGTGAAACGACAGGGTCTGAAAAACTGTTTTTT.

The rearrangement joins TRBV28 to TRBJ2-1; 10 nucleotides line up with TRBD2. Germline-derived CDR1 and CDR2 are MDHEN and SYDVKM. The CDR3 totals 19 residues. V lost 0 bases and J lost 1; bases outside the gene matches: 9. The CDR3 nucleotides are TGTGCCAGCAGTTTATGGGGTCTAGCGGGAGTGGTGTCCTACAATGAGCAGTTCTTC. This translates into CASSLWGLAGVVSYNEQFF.

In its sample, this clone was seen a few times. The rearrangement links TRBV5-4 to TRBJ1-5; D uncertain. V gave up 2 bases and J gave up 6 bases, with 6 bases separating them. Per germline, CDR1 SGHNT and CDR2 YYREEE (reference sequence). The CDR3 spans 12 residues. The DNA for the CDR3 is TGTGCCAGCAGCTTCCCAGGTCAGCCCCAGCATTTT. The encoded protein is CASSFPGQPQHF.